These T cell receptor beta chains were read from a single sample in a study of blood T cells in healthy people across ages. TCRdb ran MiXCR on the 5' RACE reads and lists one entry per CDR3 protein. The profile covers some 690,000 distinct CDR3 sequences, with approximately 21% appearing a single time and under 25% taken by the ten largest. Sequenced: blood. The receptors derive from a man in his sixties or seventies in good health. The conserved cysteine and the conserved F or W are not part of the CDR3 here.

v_call,j_call,cdr3_length,cdr3_aa
TRBV20-1,TRBJ2-1,14,SAGRTSGGRYNEQF
TRBV15,TRBJ2-5,11,ATSRVTEETQY
TRBV12-3/TRBV12-4,TRBJ1-2,11,ASSLGGTGGYT
TRBV12-3/TRBV12-4,TRBJ2-3,11,ASSHSTLLTQY
TRBV7-9,TRBJ2-1,13,ASSHTSGDYNEQF
TRBV20-1,TRBJ2-7,12,SARVSGDPYEQY
TRBV7-9,TRBJ2-3,12,ASSSNGRTDTQY
TRBV7-7,TRBJ2-1,14,ASSLELGLTYNEQF
TRBV5-4,TRBJ2-3,14,ASSLDSGTDTDTQY
TRBV6-5,TRBJ2-7,13,ASRNRDFRGFEQY
TRBV5-1,.,15,AGSRQASGVSSLEQF
TRBV18,TRBJ2-2,13,ASSGREVNTGELF
TRBV20-1,TRBJ2-7,13,SAPSLAGASYEQY
TRBV29-1,TRBJ1-1,11,SVEDSMNTEAF
TRBV5-1,TRBJ2-1,12,ASLQDPTYNEQF
TRBV12-3/TRBV12-4,TRBJ2-3,14,ASSLELAGVTDTQY
TRBV9,TRBJ1-4,14,ASSARAGQTNEKLF
TRBV7-6,TRBJ2-6,10,ASGTGANVLT
TRBV10-3,TRBJ1-1,10,AIRNPNTEAF
TRBV14,TRBJ1-4,12,ASSQRFTNEKLF
TRBV10-3,TRBJ2-1,14,AISPPPGQEQETPY
TRBV27,TRBJ1-5,13,ASSSSLYSNQPQH
TRBV7-2,TRBJ2-3,13,ASSPSGSGTDTQY
TRBV30,TRBJ1-2,12,AWVPEGMGYGYT
TRBV3-1,TRBJ2-3,14,ASSQGLGYSTDTQY
TRBV20-1,TRBJ2-3,11,SARMAGGITQY
TRBV3-1,TRBJ2-2,16,ASSLGLAGTLNTGELF
TRBV12-3/TRBV12-4,TRBJ2-1,12,ASSWSGANNEQF
TRBV27,TRBJ2-3,11,ASSFPPPDTQY
TRBV18,TRBJ1-5,11,ASSPTGNQPQH
TRBV5-1,TRBJ2-5,14,ASSLPSGAGLETQY
TRBV7-6,TRBJ1-2,13,ASSSKTGSSYGYT
TRBV7-2,TRBJ1-3,13,ASSLVQRSGNTIY
TRBV12-3/TRBV12-4,TRBJ1-2,9,AGGSSYGYT
TRBV19,TRBJ2-7,11,ASSIAAGYEQY
TRBV13,TRBJ2-5,12,ASSFRTGGETQY
TRBV18,TRBJ1-4,13,ASSPRADPNEKLF
TRBV3-1,TRBJ1-3,11,ASSSRGGNTIY
TRBV29-1,TRBJ2-7,10,SVGRGTYEQY
TRBV4-3,TRBJ1-4,14,ASSRDGSPTNEKLF
TRBV5-1,TRBJ2-5,13,ASSLMAGTEETQY
TRBV20-1,TRBJ1-4,13,SAPDPLPGNEKLF
TRBV5-1,TRBJ1-4,12,ASNQDATNEKLF
TRBV7-2,TRBJ2-7,13,ASSLEGQGSYEQY
TRBV5-1,TRBJ2-5,12,ASSLEVYRETQY